Below, 7 T cell receptor beta chains from the same sample are listed, as sequenced in a study of OX40 agonist ivuxolimab in advanced cancers. The method was immunoSEQ multiplex PCR; TCRdb's version includes in-frame clones alone and lacks a portion of them. The top ten hold 13% to 15% of the sample, which has about 60,000 clones, around 90% seen once. The input for sequencing was CD4+ or CD8+ T cells sorted from blood, taken in a trial of the OX40 agonist ivuxolimab. These receptor sequences come from an adult with an advanced solid tumor such as melanoma, head and neck, liver or kidney cancer.

The rearrangement links TRBV18 to TRBJ2-7, with D possibly being TRBD1 or TRBD2 (5 bases each). V lost 4 bases, J lost 2 bases, and 18 bases lay in between. Germline values: CDR1 KGHSH, CDR2 LQKENI. This CDR3 is 16 amino acids long. The CDR3 loop reads CASSQSLGVTTYEQYF. In nucleotides, the CDR3 is TGTGCCAGCTCACAATCCTTGGGGGTGACAACCTACGAGCAGTACTTC. The variable domain in full, with the rest retrieved from reference TRBV18 and TRBJ2-7, is NAGVMQNPRHLVRRRGQEARLRCSPMKGHSHVYWYRQLPEEGLKFMVYLQKENIIDESGMPKERFSAEFPKEGPSILRIQQVVRGDSAAYFCASSQSLGVTTYEQYFGPGTRLTVT.

This sequence joins TRBV5-4 and TRBJ2-4; 11 nucleotides match TRBD2. The J segment lost 0 bases and the V segment lost 4 bases, leaving 6 bases of the junction unmatched. Germline V CDR1 and CDR2: SGHNT, YYREEE (reference sequence). This CDR3 region has 17 residues. As DNA, the CDR3 is TGTGCCAGCAGCCGCGCGGGACTAGCGGTAGCCAAAAACATTCAGTACTTC. As protein: CASSRAGLAVAKNIQYF.

This clone was found once. V is TRBV30 and J is TRBJ1-2; D perhaps matches TRBD1 (5 bases). The germline V gene has CDR1 GTSNPN and CDR2 SVGIG (reference sequence). This CDR3 contains 13 residues. With 4 bases removed from V and 5 bases from J, the gap between germline ends came to 14 bases. The CDR3 sequence is CAWTGIGGYGYTF. CDR3 sequence (DNA): TGTGCCTGGACAGGGATCGGTGGGTATGGCTACACCTTC.

The chain combines TRBV11-1 with TRBJ2-7; TRBD1 aligns across 8 bases. Trimming at V came to 4 bases and at J to 4 bases, leaving 9 bases not matched to a gene. The CDR3 is made up of 15 amino acids. Germline V CDR1 and CDR2: SGHAT, FQDESV (reference sequence). CDR3 coding DNA: TGTGCCAGCAGCTCAACCGGGACAGGACTTTACGAGCAGTACTTC. It encodes CASSSTGTGLYEQYF.

The chain uses TRBV6-5 and TRBJ2-1; D gene unclear. Trimming shortened V by 6 bases and J by 0 bases, and 12 bases separated the two germline ends. The CDR3 has 15 amino acids. Per germline, CDR1 MNHEY and CDR2 SVGAGI. CDR3 sequence reads: CASRRARNSYNEQFF. The CDR3 nucleotides read TGTGCCAGCAGACGAGCGAGAAACTCCTACAATGAGCAGTTCTTC.

This clone was seen once. The rearrangement joins TRBV20-1 to TRBJ2-5, with a tentative D call TRBD2 (6 bases). The V and J ends lost 6 bases and 4 bases respectively, with 9 bases between them. The CDR3 is 11 amino acids. Germline loops: CDR1 DFQATT, CDR2 SNEGSKA (reference sequence). CDR3 sequence: CSATGAETQYF. CDR3 DNA sequence: TGCAGTGCCACGGGAGCAGAGACCCAGTACTTC.

This clone was picked up one time. The chain uses TRBV27 and TRBJ1-4; possible D gene TRBD1, 5 bases. This CDR3 has 15 amino acids. Trimming removed 3 bases at V and 0 bases at J, with 8 bases between. Germline assignment: CDR1 MNHEY and CDR2 SMNVEV (reference sequence). In nucleotides, the CDR3 is TGTGCCAGCAGTTTTGGGGGAGCAACTAATGAAAAACTGTTTTTT. This gives the protein CASSFGGATNEKLFF.